These 24 T cell receptor beta chains were sequenced from one sample in a study of naive and memory T cell subsets (dated by TCRdb to between 2016 and 2019). These receptors' targets are unknown. Library method: UMI-ligation and nested PCR. The sample was run on an Illumina MiSeq. The beta constant-region primer consisted of an equimolar mixture of two oligonucleotides that together covered TRBC1 and TRBC2. Four rounds of PCR, combining the SP2 primer with nested alpha and beta constant-region primers, were used to amplify the ligated cDNA. Using fastp trimming at Q25 and MiXCR clonotype assembly, TCRdb reanalyzed the public sequencing data and kept in-frame beta chains. Records with the same CDR3 protein are collapsed into one entry carrying the most frequent genes and DNA. Counted in this sample were more than 120,000 distinct CDR3 sequences; approximately 18% of them appeared once. The ten largest clones take up 0.5% to 0.75% of the sample.

The paper as a whole reports these results and caveats: Naive repertoires, especially CD8, contained a few larger clonotypes, possibly memory cells re-expressing CD45RA.

Sequencing used naive CD8+ T cells from blood. The cell subset or site tag for this specimen amounts to: naive T cells, CD45RA high CD27+. These receptors came from a human donor in good health.

This clonotype has only a few counts. The V and J genes are TRBV28 and TRBJ2-5; weak D call: TRBD2 (5 bases). Germline V gives CDR1 MDHEN, CDR2 SYDVKM. This CDR3 is built from 16 residues. Trimming left V 5 bases short and J 2 bases short, with 18 bases between. The CDR3 DNA is TGTGCCAGCAGTCAACTAGGGAGAGGTCGGCAAGAGACCCAGTACTTC. This translates into CASSQLGRGRQETQYF.

The CDR3 nucleotides are TGTGCCAGCCTCCCGTATGGTCCCTACTATGGCTACACCTTC. Translated: CASLPYGPYYGYTF. The J gene is TRBJ1-2, the V gene TRBV28; D is unclear. The germline V gene encodes CDR1 MDHEN and CDR2 SYDVKM. Trimming removed 8 bases from V and 3 bases from J, with 16 bases in between. The CDR3 contains 14 residues.

This clonotype has only a few counts. The chain uses TRBV28 and TRBJ2-1; D is possibly TRBD2 (6 bases). The CDR3 covers 17 residues. With 3 bases removed from V and 0 bases from J, the gap between germline ends came to 15 bases. Looked up from germline, CDR1 is MDHEN and CDR2 is SYDVKM. The CDR3 spells CASSFPLAENSYNEQFF. CDR3 sequence (DNA): TGTGCCAGCAGTTTCCCGTTAGCGGAAAACTCCTACAATGAGCAGTTCTTC.

This clonotype was seen a handful of times. The chain links TRBV29-1 to TRBJ2-3, with D unresolved. The CDR3 runs to 10 residues. V was shortened by 4 bases and J by 6 bases, with 5 bases between the two germline ends. From germline, CDR1 is SQVTM and CDR2 ANQGSEA. The DNA of the CDR3 is TGCAGCGTTGTCAGGGATACGCAGTATTTT. Translating it yields CSVVRDTQYF.

The rearrangement joins TRBV28 to TRBJ2-1, with 10 positions matching TRBD1. The V and J ends lost 3 bases and 4 bases, in that order; junction bases with no gene match: 3. The CDR3 is 15 amino acids. Germline V lookup: CDR1 MDHEN, CDR2 SYDVKM. The CDR3 DNA reads as TGTGCCAGCAGTTTGGGACAGGGGATATACAATGAGCAGTTCTTC. Translated: CASSLGQGIYNEQFF.

This clonotype was counted only a few times. The V gene is TRBV25-1, the J gene TRBJ2-5, with D maybe TRBD2 (5 bases). This CDR3 has 15 residues. With 0 bases removed from V and 5 bases from J, the gap between germline ends came to 13 bases. Per germline, CDR1 MGHDK and CDR2 SYGVNS. CDR3 region: CASSEYVRPGETQYF. The CDR3 DNA sequence: TGTGCCAGCAGTGAATACGTCCGACCGGGGGAGACCCAGTACTTC.

This clonotype was seen a few times. This chain uses TRBV28 with TRBJ2-7, with 8 bases aligning to TRBD2. CDR3 length equals 18 residues. J lost 3 bases, V lost 5 bases, and 18 bases had no gene match. Germline loops: CDR1 MDHEN, CDR2 SYDVKM. CDR3 loop: CASSPGGGFAGLLYEQYF. CDR3 in DNA: TGTGCCAGCAGTCCGGGGGGGGGCTTTGCGGGTCTGCTCTACGAGCAGTACTTC.

This clonotype showed up just a few times. J is TRBJ1-5 and V is TRBV28, with D tentatively TRBD1 (5 bases). There are 14 residues in the CDR3. The germline V gene encodes CDR1 MDHEN and CDR2 SYDVKM. V was trimmed by 6 bases and J by 1 base, leaving 10 bases between them. The CDR3 DNA sequence: TGTGCCAGCAGAACCGGGACGAGCAATCAGCCCCAGCATTTT. Protein product: CASRTGTSNQPQHF.

The rearrangement links TRBV28 to TRBJ2-3, with D unclear. Trimming pared 4 bases from V and 0 bases from J, leaving 17 bases between. Germline assignment: CDR1 MDHEN and CDR2 SYDVKM. The CDR3 spans 17 residues. The CDR3 DNA follows: TGTGCCAGCAGTTCCTTGAATCTTACCTTGAGCACAGATACGCAGTATTTT. Its translation is CASSSLNLTLSTDTQYF.

This clonotype has just a few counts. The chain uses TRBV6-5 and TRBJ1-6, with D possibly matching TRBD1 (6 bases). Per the germline V gene, CDR1 is MNHEY and CDR2 is SVGAGI. The CDR3 spans 15 residues. Between the trimmed V and J ends, which lost 6 bases and 9 bases, there was a span of 18 bases. The CDR3 is CASRGVGTTGSPLHF. As DNA, the CDR3 is TGTGCCAGCAGGGGGGTCGGGACAACAGGTTCACCCCTCCACTTT.

The chain carries TRBV29-1 and TRBJ2-1; possibly TRBD1 for D (6 bases). Germline V gene lookup returns CDR1 SQVTM and CDR2 ANQGSEA. V shed 6 bases and J shed 3 bases, with 15 bases lying between them. The CDR3 is 14 residues long. This chain's CDR3 is CSVPRQAIYNEQFF. In DNA, the CDR3 is TGCAGCGTACCCCGACAGGCAATCTACAATGAGCAGTTCTTC.

This rearrangement joins TRBV6-5 to TRBJ2-2; TRBD1 matches at 9 bases. V lost 6 bases to trimming and J lost 2 bases; unmatched junction nucleotides: 4. This CDR3 contains 15 residues. Germline CDR1 MNHEY, CDR2 SVGAGI. CDR3 bases: TGTGCCAGCAGCTCGGACAGGGGTAACACCGGGGAGCTGTTTTTT. Its protein product is CASSSDRGNTGELFF.

The chain recombines TRBV13 with TRBJ1-1; TRBD1 agrees at 12 bases. CDR1 and CDR2 (germline): PRHDT, FYEKMQ (reference sequence). J lost 4 bases, V lost 4 bases, and 4 bases had no gene match. The CDR3 runs 15 residues. The CDR3, as DNA: TGTGCCAGCAGCTCCCGGGACAGGGGGCTCACTGAAGCTTTCTTT. Protein: CASSSRDRGLTEAFF.

The V gene is TRBV19, the J gene TRBJ2-7; perhaps TRBD1 as D (6 bases). The CDR3 is 13 residues long. From germline, CDR1 is LNHDA and CDR2 SQIVND (reference sequence). The V and J ends lost 5 bases and 6 bases respectively, with 14 bases between them. The CDR3 DNA reads as TGTGCCAGTAGTGTCGCAACAGGGTTCGAGCAGTACTTC. Protein sequence: CASSVATGFEQYF.

This clonotype has only a few counts. The chain combines TRBV19 with TRBJ2-1, with 9 bases matching TRBD2. In germline, CDR1 is LNHDA, CDR2 SQIVND (reference sequence). The ends lost 4 bases at V and 1 base at J; junction bases unmatched: 5. The CDR3 sequence is 16 residues long. CDR3 sequence (DNA): TGTGCCAGTAGTAGGGTAGCGGGAGTTTCCTACAATGAGCAGTTCTTC. Translating it yields CASSRVAGVSYNEQFF.

The table lists this clonotype with a count of one. This rearrangement joins TRBV4-1 to TRBJ2-3; D remains ambiguous. CDR1 and CDR2 from the germline V gene are MGHRA and YSYEKL. V shed 0 bases and J shed 0 bases, with 4 bases lying between them. CDR3 length: 14 amino acids. In DNA form, the CDR3 reads TGCGCCAGCAGCCAAGAAGCTAGCACAGATACGCAGTATTTT. Amino acids: CASSQEASTDTQYF.

The rearrangement links TRBV5-1 to TRBJ2-7, with D uncertain. V was shortened by 4 bases and J by 0 bases, with 11 bases between the two germline ends. Germline values: CDR1 SGHRS, CDR2 YFSETQ. This CDR3 contains 14 residues. The CDR3 nucleotides read TGCGCCAGCAGCCCTTCACCGGGCTCCTACGAGCAGTACTTC. This codes for CASSPSPGSYEQYF.

This clonotype appeared a few times. The V gene is TRBV7-9, the J gene TRBJ2-1, with 12 bases lining up with TRBD1. Germline V gene sequence: CDR1 SEHNR, CDR2 FQNEAQ (reference sequence). The V and J ends lost 5 bases and 7 bases, in that order; junction bases with no gene match: 12. This CDR3 has 17 residues. CDR3: CASSPGTGGFTGNEQFF. Written as DNA, the CDR3 is TGTGCCAGCAGCCCTGGGACAGGGGGCTTTACTGGGAATGAGCAGTTCTTC.

This clonotype was seen more than once but under ten times. The V call is TRBV25-1, the J call TRBJ1-2; D not certain. Germline V gene lookup returns CDR1 MGHDK and CDR2 SYGVNS. The CDR3 has 11 amino acids. Trimming took 6 bases from V and 4 from J, leaving 6 bases between them. The CDR3 DNA follows: TGTGCCAGCAGGTTTGGCTATGGCTACACCTTC. Protein sequence: CASRFGYGYTF.

V usage is TRBV6-5 and J usage is TRBJ2-5; TRBD2 is a possible D gene (5 bases). The ends were cut back, 8 bases at V and 5 bases at J, with 24 bases in the middle. Germline-derived CDR1 and CDR2 are MNHEY and SVGAGI. The CDR3 covers 16 residues. The CDR3 is CASHPSPGLLEETQYF. The CDR3 coding sequence is TGTGCCAGCCACCCCTCCCCCGGACTGCTAGAGGAGACCCAGTACTTC.

CDR3 nucleotide sequence: TGTGCCAGCAGTCCCACGGGGTTCATGAACACTGAAGCTTTCTTT. Its translation: CASSPTGFMNTEAFF. The genes are TRBV28 and TRBJ1-1; D is unresolved. The CDR3 spans 15 residues. The V and J ends lost 5 bases and 0 bases respectively, with 13 bases between them. The germline V gene has CDR1 MDHEN and CDR2 SYDVKM.

V and J are TRBV2 and TRBJ2-1; 10 nucleotides agree with TRBD2. Germline loops: CDR1 SNHLY, CDR2 FYNNEI. There are 16 residues in the CDR3. The ends lost 4 bases at V and 5 bases at J; junction bases unmatched: 8. CDR3 region: CASSGHLAGADNEQFF. The CDR3 bases are TGTGCCAGCAGTGGCCACCTAGCGGGAGCCGACAATGAGCAGTTCTTC.

V usage is TRBV29-1 and J usage is TRBJ2-7, with D uncertain. Germline assignment: CDR1 SQVTM and CDR2 ANQGSEA. The V gene lost 7 bases and the J gene lost 2 bases, with 9 bases spanning the gap. The CDR3 length is 11 residues. The CDR3 protein is CSGLGAYEQYF. The CDR3 DNA reads as TGCAGCGGACTTGGTGCCTACGAGCAGTACTTC.

There are a few counts of this clonotype. This rearrangement joins TRBV4-1 to TRBJ1-2; 7 bases align to TRBD1. J lost 5 bases, V lost 1 base, and 4 bases had no gene match. Germline loops: CDR1 MGHRA, CDR2 YSYEKL. The CDR3 has 14 residues. As DNA, the CDR3 is TGCGCCAGCAGCCAAGGGGACAGCGCTTATGGCTACACCTTC. It encodes CASSQGDSAYGYTF.